This T cell receptor (beta chain) comes out of a study of cytomegalovirus exposure and HLA in healthy donors. Germline values: CDR1 MNHEY, CDR2 SVGAGI. The CDR3 length is 14 residues. V was trimmed by 6 bases and J by 7 bases, leaving 13 bases between them. Researchers ran the PCR with 60 Vbeta and 13 Jbeta primers. The repertoire was sequenced with immunoSEQ multiplex PCR; TCRdb's copy has only in-frame clones and lacks some. The sample has 120,000 or so clones; 65% to 80% are singletons. This chain connects TRBV6-5 to TRBJ1-6; D is unclear. The receptor was derived from a man aged 18 to 29 in good health and CMV-seropositive. The sample was PBMCs. In nucleotides, the CDR3 is TGTGCCAGCAGCCTCCGGGATCCCAATTCACCCCTCCACTTT. Protein sequence: CASSLRDPNSPLHF.